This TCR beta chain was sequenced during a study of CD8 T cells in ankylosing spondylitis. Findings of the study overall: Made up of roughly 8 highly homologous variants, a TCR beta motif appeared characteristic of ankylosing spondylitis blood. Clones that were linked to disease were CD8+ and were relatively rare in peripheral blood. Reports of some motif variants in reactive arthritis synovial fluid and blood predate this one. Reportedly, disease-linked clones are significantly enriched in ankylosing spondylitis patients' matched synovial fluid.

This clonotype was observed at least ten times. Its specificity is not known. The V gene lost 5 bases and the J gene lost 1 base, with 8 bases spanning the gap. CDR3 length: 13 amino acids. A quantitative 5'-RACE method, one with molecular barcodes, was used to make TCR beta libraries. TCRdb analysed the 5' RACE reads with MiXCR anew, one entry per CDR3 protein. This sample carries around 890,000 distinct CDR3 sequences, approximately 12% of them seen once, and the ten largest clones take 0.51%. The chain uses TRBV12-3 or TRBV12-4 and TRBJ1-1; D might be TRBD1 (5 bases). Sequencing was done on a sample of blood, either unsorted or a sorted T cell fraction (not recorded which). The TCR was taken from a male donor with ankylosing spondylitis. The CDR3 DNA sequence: TGTGCCAGCAGTAATCAGGGGAACACTGAAGCTTTCTTT. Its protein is CASSNQGNTEAFF.